These T cell receptor beta chains were read from a single sample in a study of radiotherapy plus CTLA-4 blockade in lung cancer. TCRdb's table, derived via immunoSEQ multiplex PCR, lists solely in-frame clones and lacks some. Among 65,000 to 70,000 clones listed, around three quarters were seen once. Sequences were derived from peripheral blood, sampled from a patient treated with radiotherapy plus ipilimumab. The receptors derive from a human donor with non-small cell lung cancer who had a complete response to radiotherapy plus ipilimumab. The CDR3 runs from the conserved cysteine through the conserved F or W. The D gene is left open where the match is weak. Clone size is given for some rows only: seen once, a few or many times, or a class if the clone is expanded.

>TRBD2|.|TRBV30|TRBJ2-1
CAWRSGTSYNEQFF
TGTGCCTGGAGGAGCGGGACCTCCTACAATGAGCAGTTCTTC
>.|.|TRBV10-3|TRBJ1-1
CAISDSAEAFF
TGTGCCATCAGTGATTCTGCTGAAGCTTTCTTT
>TRBD1|once|TRBV7-8|TRBJ1-1
CASSLVGRGRGGNTEAFF
TGTGCCAGCAGCTTAGTGGGCAGGGGGCGAGGTGGCAACACTGAAGCTTTCTTT
>TRBD1|.|TRBV18|TRBJ1-1
CASSPRGTGRFSINTEAFF
TGTGCCAGCTCACCGAGGGGGACAGGGCGATTTTCGATTAACACTGAAGCTTTCTTT
>TRBD2|.|TRBV19|TRBJ2-1
CASQRGVVGEQFF
TGTGCCAGTCAGCGGGGGGTTGTTGGTGAGCAGTTCTTC
>.|.|TRBV5-6|TRBJ1-5
CASSRGWNQPQHF
TGTGCCAGCAGCCGGGGTTGGAATCAGCCCCAGCATTTT
>.|once|TRBV7-2|TRBJ2-7
CASSLAGGSYEQYF
TGTGCCAGCAGCTTAGCGGGGGGATCCTACGAGCAGTACTTC
>TRBD2|.|TRBV18|TRBJ2-1
CASSPVAGGPSSYNEQFF
TGTGCCAGCTCACCTGTAGCGGGAGGGCCAAGCTCCTACAATGAGCAGTTCTTC
>.|.|TRBV2|TRBJ2-3
CASSAGTAVGVPDTQYF
TGTGCCAGCAGCGCCGGGACCGCCGTCGGAGTCCCAGATACGCAGTATTTT
>.|.|TRBV5-1|TRBJ1-2
CASSSQLGYTF
TGCGCCAGCAGCTCTCAGCTGGGCTACACCTTC
>.|.|TRBV4-3|TRBJ2-1
CASSQVPKSGQFF
TGCGCCAGCAGCCAAGTTCCGAAGAGCGGGCAGTTCTTC
>.|.|TRBV6-5|TRBJ1-6
CASSRGDGGSPLHF
TGTGCCAGCAGTCGCGGGGACGGAGGTTCACCCCTCCACTTT
>.|.|TRBV25-1|TRBJ1-1
CASSPSDIEAFF
TGTGCCAGCAGTCCGAGTGACATTGAAGCTTTCTTT
>TRBD1|.|TRBV15|TRBJ2-5
CATSAPGQGETQYF
TGTGCCACCAGCGCTCCGGGACAGGGAGAGACCCAGTACTTC
>.|.|TRBV11-2|TRBJ2-3
CASSLPPWDGTDTQYF
TGTGCCAGCAGCTTACCCCCCTGGGACGGCACAGATACGCAGTATTTT
>TRBD2|.|TRBV7-9|TRBJ2-3
CASSLSSGITDTQYF
TGTGCCAGCAGCTTATCTAGCGGAATCACAGATACGCAGTATTTT
>.|few|TRBV28|TRBJ1-1
CATSEFGNTEAFF
TGTGCCACCTCGGAGTTCGGGAACACTGAAGCTTTCTTT
>.|.|TRBV6-1|TRBJ1-1
CASRSREVNTEAFF
TGTGCCAGCAGGTCCAGGGAGGTGAACACTGAAGCTTTCTTT
>TRBD2|.|TRBV7-9|TRBJ2-7
CASSTSERVYEQYF
TGTGCCAGCAGCACTAGCGAGCGGGTCTACGAGCAGTACTTC
>.|few|TRBV7-2|TRBJ1-6
CASLPSGANSPLHF
TGTGCCAGCCTTCCCTCGGGGGCGAATTCACCCCTCCACTTT
>.|.|TRBV5-1|TRBJ2-3
CASSPTTNADWQYF
TGCGCCAGCAGCCCAACCACCAACGCCGATTGGCAGTATTTT
>TRBD1|.|TRBV5-1|TRBJ1-1
CASSLEGAAGTEAFF
TGCGCCAGCAGCTTGGAGGGGGCCGCGGGCACTGAAGCTTTCTTT
>.|once|TRBV6-5|TRBJ2-1
CASARDQREFF
TGTGCCAGCGCCCGGGACCAGCGGGAGTTCTTC
>TRBD1|.|TRBV7-2|TRBJ1-2
CASSRRQGDYGYTF
TGTGCCAGCAGCCGCCGGCAGGGGGACTATGGCTACACCTTC
>TRBD2|.|TRBV2|TRBJ2-3
CASRPTSGGAGDTQYF
TGTGCCAGCAGGCCCACTAGCGGGGGGGCGGGAGATACGCAGTATTTT
>.|.|TRBV11-2|TRBJ2-1
CASSLPLSATEQFF
TGTGCCAGCAGCCTACCCCTTAGCGCGACTGAGCAGTTCTTC
>.|once|TRBV9|TRBJ1-1
CASSPRGENTEAFF
TGTGCCAGCAGCCCCAGGGGAGAGAACACTGAAGCTTTCTTT
>TRBD1|.|TRBV18|TRBJ1-6
CASSPPVQGGDSPLHF
TGTGCCAGCTCACCCCCTGTGCAGGGGGGAGATTCACCCCTCCACTTT
>.|few|TRBV5-6|TRBJ2-2
CASSPTRIGELFF
TGTGCCAGCAGCCCAACTAGGATCGGGGAGCTGTTTTTT
>.|.|TRBV9|TRBJ1-1
CASSSRGGTEAFF
TGTGCCAGCAGCTCGAGGGGGGGCACTGAAGCTTTCTTT
>.|.|TRBV19|TRBJ2-3
CASSINGRGDTQYF
TGTGCCAGTAGTATAAATGGGAGGGGGGATACGCAGTATTTT
>.|.|TRBV7-2|TRBJ1-2
CASSPDSGGVEGGYTF
TGTGCCAGCAGCCCCGACTCGGGGGGCGTTGAAGGTGGCTACACCTTC
>.|.|TRBV7-2|TRBJ1-1
CASSARSLFGAFF
TGTGCCAGCAGCGCCCGAAGTCTGTTCGGGGCTTTCTTT
>TRBD2|few|TRBV19|TRBJ2-6
CASSVGGGPSGANVLTF
TGTGCCAGTAGTGTGGGGGGGGGACCCTCTGGGGCCAACGTCCTGACTTTC
>TRBD1|.|TRBV27|TRBJ2-6
CASRTRQGLGSGANVLTF
TGTGCCAGCAGGACTAGACAGGGGTTAGGCTCTGGGGCCAACGTCCTGACTTTC
>TRBD1|.|TRBV6-5|TRBJ2-7
CASSYSRTGPYEQYF
TGTGCCAGCAGTTACTCCCGGACAGGGCCCTACGAGCAGTACTTC
>TRBD1|.|TRBV19|TRBJ1-5
CASSPRAGQSRNQPQHF
TGTGCCAGTAGCCCCCGGGCGGGACAGAGCCGCAATCAGCCCCAGCATTTT
>TRBD1|.|TRBV27|TRBJ2-3
CASSPHPGTGEADTQYF
TGTGCCAGCAGTCCCCACCCCGGGACAGGGGAAGCAGATACGCAGTATTTT
>TRBD1|few|TRBV2|TRBJ2-7
CASSFPGQSYEQYF
TGTGCCAGCAGTTTTCCGGGACAGAGCTACGAGCAGTACTTC
>.|.|TRBV2|TRBJ1-5
CASSEGGRAFQPQHF
TGTGCCAGCAGTGAAGGGGGCCGAGCATTTCAGCCCCAGCATTTT
>.|.|TRBV29-1|TRBJ1-5
CSAWTEDDNQPQHF
TGCAGCGCCTGGACAGAAGATGACAATCAGCCCCAGCATTTT
>.|.|TRBV6-5|TRBJ1-4
CASSYSSQGEKLFF
TGTGCCAGCAGTTACTCCAGTCAGGGCGAAAAACTGTTTTTT
>TRBD2|.|TRBV7-2|TRBJ2-3
CASSSRTSGWGGNTQYF
TGTGCCAGCAGCTCACGGACTAGCGGGTGGGGTGGGAATACGCAGTATTTT
>TRBD2|.|TRBV5-1|TRBJ2-1
CASSVLTGTRSYNEQFF
TGCGCCAGCAGCGTCCTAACCGGGACTAGATCCTACAATGAGCAGTTCTTC
>.|.|TRBV4-3|TRBJ1-2
CASSQPGHTYGYTF
TGCGCCAGCAGCCAACCGGGACATACCTATGGCTACACCTTC
>TRBD1|.|TRBV7-8|TRBJ2-5
CASRTRTGAQETQYF
TGTGCCAGCAGAACAAGGACAGGAGCACAAGAGACCCAGTACTTC
>.|.|TRBV11-3|TRBJ2-3
CASSRTDNTQYF
TGTGCCAGCAGCCGGACAGATAATACGCAGTATTTT
>.|.|TRBV25-1|TRBJ1-2
CASSDRGGGFGGYTF
TGTGCCAGCAGTGATAGGGGAGGCGGGTTTGGTGGCTACACCTTC
>.|.|TRBV20-1|TRBJ2-3
CSASGTDTQYF
TGCAGTGCCAGTGGAACAGATACGCAGTATTTT
>.|.|TRBV18|TRBJ2-6
CASSPPGRLHSGANVLTF
TGTGCCAGCTCACCCCCGGGACGGCTTCACTCTGGGGCCAACGTCCTGACTTTC
>.|.|TRBV6-1|TRBJ1-1
CASSEGTANTEAFF
TGTGCCAGCAGTGAAGGGACAGCGAACACTGAAGCTTTCTTT
>TRBD1|.|TRBV5-4|TRBJ2-5
CASSSGTGRETQYF
TGTGCCAGCAGTTCCGGGACAGGGAGAGAGACCCAGTACTTC
>.|.|TRBV7-2|TRBJ2-5
CASSLQGRETQYF
TGTGCCAGCAGCTTGCAGGGGCGAGAGACCCAGTACTTC
>.|.|TRBV5-1|TRBJ2-1
CASTSGSSYNEQFF
TGCGCCAGCACCAGCGGAAGCTCCTACAATGAGCAGTTCTTC
>.|once|TRBV19|TRBJ1-5
CASSYLQGSNQPQHF
TGTGCCAGTAGCTATCTGCAGGGTAGCAATCAGCCCCAGCATTTT
>.|.|TRBV5-8|TRBJ1-2
CASSLSGANYGYTF
TGTGCCAGCAGCTTATCAGGGGCTAACTATGGCTACACCTTC
>TRBD1|once|TRBV27|TRBJ2-5
CASSRRQGQETQYF
TGTGCCAGCAGTCGTCGACAGGGCCAAGAGACCCAGTACTTC
>.|.|TRBV29-1|TRBJ2-3
CSVRGLSGADTQYF
TGCAGCGTAAGGGGACTCTCAGGGGCAGATACGCAGTATTTT
>TRBD2|once|TRBV9|TRBJ2-2
CASSALGLAGNTGELFF
TGTGCCAGCAGCGCGCTGGGACTAGCGGGGAACACCGGGGAGCTGTTTTTT